The source of this T cell receptor (beta chain) is a study of blood T cells in healthy people across ages. Study at large: Per two T cells, about one barcoded beta molecule was captured through template switching.

Primed by a sample-barcoded 5' primer and a J-beta primer mix, a second PCR proceeded for roughly 6 to 12 cycles. TCRdb reprocessed the 5' RACE reads with MiXCR, giving one entry per CDR3 protein. This table holds around 1,000,000 distinct CDR3 sequences, roughly two fifths found once. CDR3 length equals 14 residues. V was clipped by 6 bases and J by 8 bases; unmatched bases: 10. This chain connects TRBV12-3 or TRBV12-4 to TRBJ2-1; 7 nucleotides match TRBD1. This receptor was taken from a man between 18 and 29 years old in good health. Sequenced material: blood. CDR3 protein: CASSPDRAGDEQFF. CDR3 sequence (DNA): TGTGCCAGCAGCCCCGACAGGGCCGGTGATGAGCAGTTCTTC.